These T cell receptor beta chains were read from a single sample in a study of shared T cell receptors in the human thymus. The method was immunoSEQ multiplex PCR; TCRdb's version includes in-frame clones alone and lacks a portion of them. The sample carries 700,000 or so clones, roughly 88% recorded once. The same specimen was also included in a second study, on human thymus T cells.

Specimen: thymocytes. These receptors all come from a girl under three years old with a congenital heart defect. The conserved cysteine and the conserved F or W are not part of the CDR3 here.

J,V,CDR3
TRBJ1-1,TRBV5-1,ASSIHRDTEAF
TRBJ1-5,TRBV15,ATSRIFPRLDRVHSNQPQH
TRBJ1-2,TRBV4-1,ASSHGENYGYT
TRBJ2-1,TRBV6-9,ASSEQTGTRNNEQF
TRBJ1-6,TRBV6-5,ASSYSSDSPLH
TRBJ1-1,TRBV15,ATSRTRGEDTEAF
TRBJ2-1,TRBV5-1,ASSYDTSGGYNEQF
TRBJ2-7,TRBV19,ASSDGGTSAHYEQY
TRBJ1-2,TRBV27,ASSLIGGPFGYGYT
TRBJ1-6,TRBV14,ASSQETGGYNSPLH
TRBJ2-3,TRBV25-1,ASSDGSMPTDTQY
TRBJ1-2,TRBV18,ASSPPRGQGTLYGYT
TRBJ2-7,TRBV5-1,ASSSSVQTGRGDEQY
TRBJ2-5,TRBV25-1,ASSEFRGRGRMKTQY
TRBJ2-1,TRBV19,ASTRGTYSARMLYNEQF
TRBJ1-1,TRBV14,ASSQEGRQGNTEAF
TRBJ2-2,TRBV13,ASSLASGVTNTGELF
TRBJ1-6,TRBV7-2,ASRSRTGWGLALH
TRBJ1-2,TRBV10-3,AIGKGPNYGYT
TRBJ1-2,TRBV5-1,ASSLVSQPNYGYT
TRBJ1-5,TRBV5-1,ASSLLPLAGGVYSNQPQH
TRBJ1-1,TRBV4-1,ASSQGGGFTEAF
TRBJ2-5,TRBV14,ASSQEDQVASGGRQGVETQY
TRBJ1-2,TRBV20-1,SARDRTGYT
TRBJ1-1,TRBV7-3,ASSLTGGDTEAF
TRBJ1-6,TRBV5-6,ASSNERGFPDNSPLH
TRBJ2-7,TRBV10-2,ASSPSGQGSYEQY
TRBJ2-3,TRBV14,ASSLYHRGFKDTQY
TRBJ1-5,TRBV4-3,ASSRKVARDRSGQPQH
TRBJ1-4,TRBV21-1,ASSMREQTAPTNEKLF
TRBJ1-1,TRBV5-1,ASSPAGFTEAF
TRBJ2-1,TRBV6-1,ASSNPTGAF
TRBJ1-5,TRBV7-2,ASSLSGTQGRGGNQPQH
TRBJ2-7,TRBV7-8,ASSLRPPGGRTYEQY
TRBJ1-2,TRBV14,ASSFRDYGYT
TRBJ1-3,TRBV7-9,ASSYEGQGSGNTIY
TRBJ1-2,TRBV4-3,ASSHRTGEFCDGYT
TRBJ2-5,TRBV6-4,ASSGQGSSETQY
TRBJ1-3,TRBV7-9,ASSVQGARGNTIY
TRBJ2-7,TRBV5-1,ASSLAKGYEQY
TRBJ1-4,TRBV6-5,ASSYCGESDEKLF
TRBJ1-1,TRBV5-4,ASSLFGQESF
TRBJ1-2,TRBV5-1,ASSRQGLHYDPNYGYT
TRBJ1-6,TRBV5-6,ASSLWPRGFNSPLH
TRBJ1-6,TRBV5-3,ATNCPRPPLH
TRBJ1-1,TRBV27,ASSPTPRQAYNTEAF
TRBJ1-2,TRBV13,ASSSGQAIYGYT
TRBJ1-3,TRBV4-2,ASSPLTVVSSGNTIY